The next 2 T cell receptor beta chains were all read from a single sample in a study of blood T cells in healthy people across ages. Combining a sample-barcoded 5' primer with a J-beta primer mix, a second PCR ran for about 7 to 11 cycles. TCRdb independently ran MiXCR on the 5' RACE reads; one entry per CDR3 protein. Among about 630,000 distinct CDR3 sequences listed, approximately 21% were seen once. Specimen: blood. Receptors were obtained from an older man in good health.

This clonotype was recorded a few times. V gene TRBV20-1 combines with J gene TRBJ2-5, with D possibly TRBD2 on 6 matching bases. V was shortened by 0 bases and J by 3 bases, with 14 bases between the two germline ends. The CDR3 loop spans 15 amino acids. Germline CDR1 is DFQATT and CDR2 is SNEGSKA (reference sequence). This CDR3 is CSARDGASVEETQYF. As DNA, the CDR3 is TGCAGTGCTAGAGATGGGGCTAGCGTAGAAGAGACCCAGTACTTC.

This clonotype was seen only a few times. The chain uses TRBV20-1 and TRBJ2-1; TRBD1 matches at 10 bases. CDR3 size: 14 residues. CDR1 and CDR2 from the germline V gene are DFQATT and SNEGSKA (reference sequence). The ends lost 6 bases at V and 5 bases at J; junction bases unmatched: 7. The CDR3 region has the DNA TGCAGTGCGGTGGGACAGGGGCGAGACAATGAGCAGTTCTTC. It specifies CSAVGQGRDNEQFF.